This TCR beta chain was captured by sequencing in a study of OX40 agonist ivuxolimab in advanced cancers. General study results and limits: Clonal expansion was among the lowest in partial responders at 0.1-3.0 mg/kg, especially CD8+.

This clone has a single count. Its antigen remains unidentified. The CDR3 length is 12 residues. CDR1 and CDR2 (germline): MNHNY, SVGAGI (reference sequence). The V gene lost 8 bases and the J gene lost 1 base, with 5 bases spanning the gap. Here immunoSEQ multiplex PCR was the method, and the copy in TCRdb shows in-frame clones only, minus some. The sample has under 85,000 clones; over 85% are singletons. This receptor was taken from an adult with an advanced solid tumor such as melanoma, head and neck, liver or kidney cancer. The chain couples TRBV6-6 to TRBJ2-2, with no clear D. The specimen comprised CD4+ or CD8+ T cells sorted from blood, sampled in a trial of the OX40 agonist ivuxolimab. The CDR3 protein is CASGENTGELFF. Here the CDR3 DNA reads TGTGCCAGCGGGGAGAACACCGGGGAGCTGTTTTTT.